A selection of T cell receptor beta chains follows, all from one sample in a study of regulatory T cells in long-lasting Graves disease. TCRdb processed the multiplex PCR reads anew with MiXCR; each CDR3 protein has one entry. The sample has some 470,000 distinct CDR3 sequences, about 22% seen once. The sequenced sample was peripheral blood mononuclear cells (PBMCs), obtained when the disease was refractory, from a patient treated with antithyroid drugs. These receptors were taken from a female donor with Graves disease. Both conserved end residues are part of each CDR3. A D gene is named only where the DNA matches it firmly. Size is stated for part of the rows, as once, few or many counts, or as a class when the clone is expanded.

d_gene	j_gene	v_gene	abundance	CDR3nt	CDR3aa
TRBD1	TRBJ1-2	TRBV29-1	many	TGCAGCGTTGTCGCAGGGACAGGGAATGGCTACACCTTC	CSVVAGTGNGYTF
.	TRBJ1-5	TRBV14	.	TGTGCCAGCAGCCAATCCGGACATCAGCCCCAGCATTTT	CASSQSGHQPQHF
TRBD1	TRBJ2-7	TRBV4-2	once	TGTGCCAGCAGCCAAGAGACAGGGGCCTACGAGCAGTACTTC	CASSQETGAYEQYF
TRBD1	TRBJ2-4	TRBV6-1	few	TGTGCCAGCAGTGCCCCGGGACAGGGTGACATTCAGTACTTC	CASSAPGQGDIQYF
.	TRBJ2-7	TRBV29-1	few	TGCAGCGTTTCCGATTTTTCCCCGGGGGAGCAGTACTTC	CSVSDFSPGEQYF
.	TRBJ1-5	TRBV19	.	TGTGCCACTCGTGCAGGGGATTTGAGCAATCAGCCCCAGCATTTT	CATRAGDLSNQPQHF
.	TRBJ2-1	TRBV28	.	TGTGCCAGCAGTTTGCAAGATAATCACTACAATGAGCAGTTCTTC	CASSLQDNHYNEQFF
.	TRBJ2-3	TRBV7-9	.	TGTGCCAGCAGCCCGGGGCCGTACGGGACAGATACGCAGTATTTT	CASSPGPYGTDTQYF
.	TRBJ2-7	TRBV3-1	.	TGTGCCAGCAGCCCCTCCCCGGTCCGTTTCTACGAGCAGTACTTC	CASSPSPVRFYEQYF
.	TRBJ1-1	TRBV20-1	.	TGCAGTGCTGGTCCCCCGGGACGGATGAACACTGAAGCTTTCTTT	CSAGPPGRMNTEAFF
.	TRBJ2-2	TRBV5-1	once	TGCGCCAGCAGCTTGGTCTCTAGCGAACCCGGGGAGCTGTTTTTT	CASSLVSSEPGELFF
.	TRBJ1-1	TRBV11-2	few	TGTGCCAGCAGCTCCCAGGGTGGGGCCACTGAAGCTTTCTTT	CASSSQGGATEAFF
.	TRBJ2-7	TRBV6-5	few	TGTGCCAGCAGTTACCGGAGGTCCTACGAGCAGTACTTC	CASSYRRSYEQYF
.	TRBJ2-1	TRBV7-9	.	TGTGCCAGCAGCTTAGTAGCGGACCCCTACAATGAGCAGTTCTTC	CASSLVADPYNEQFF
.	TRBJ2-6	TRBV6-1	many	TGTGCCAGCAGTGAACTTGGGGGCTCTGGGGCCAACGTCCTGACTTTC	CASSELGGSGANVLTF
TRBD2	TRBJ2-5	TRBV2	many	TGTGCCAGCAGTGAAGGACTAGCGGGAGGTACTCTAGGGGGCGAGACCCAGTACTTC	CASSEGLAGGTLGGETQYF
TRBD1	TRBJ2-7	TRBV28	many	TGTGCCAGCAGTGAAGACAGGGTTTCCAACGAGCAGTACTTC	CASSEDRVSNEQYF
.	TRBJ1-2	TRBV11-1	many	TGTGCCAGCAGCCTACGCGTGCAAGATGGCTACACCTTC	CASSLRVQDGYTF